A single sample gave rise to the 10 T cell receptor beta chains below, sequenced in a study of cytomegalovirus exposure and HLA in healthy donors. Primers for the PCR totalled 60 Vbeta and 13 Jbeta. Libraries were prepared by immunoSEQ multiplex PCR; TCRdb keeps only in-frame clonotypes and omits some of them. The sample includes some 99,000 clones, around 81% of them seen just once. The sample consisted of PBMCs. All receptors come from a woman younger than 45 in good health and CMV-seronegative.

The chain joins TRBV7-9 to TRBJ2-7; D gene uncertain. CDR1 and CDR2 (germline): SEHNR, FQNEAQ (reference sequence). The V end was cut by 0 bases, the J end by 0 bases, with 12 bases between. This CDR3 has 16 residues. CDR3 region: CASSLASLGSSYEQYF. The CDR3 DNA follows: TGTGCCAGCAGCTTAGCATCGTTGGGCTCCTCCTACGAGCAGTACTTC.

V is TRBV10-3 and J is TRBJ2-3, with 9 bases identical to TRBD2. The CDR3 totals 16 residues. V dropped 9 bases and J dropped 6; count of bases not matched to a gene: 16. CDR1 and CDR2 from the germline V gene are ENHRY and SYGVKD. The CDR3 loop is CAIAGGSIGVNDTQYF. The CDR3 DNA reads as TGTGCCATAGCGGGAGGATCGATTGGAGTGAACGATACGCAGTATTTT.

The chain carries TRBV19 and TRBJ1-6; weak D call: TRBD1 (5 bases). This CDR3 spans 14 amino acids. Germline V gene lookup returns CDR1 LNHDA and CDR2 SQIVND (reference sequence). V was pared by 5 bases and J by 10 bases, with 15 bases between. The CDR3 is CASSPGPGSSPLHF. The CDR3 DNA is TGTGCCAGTAGTCCCGGACCAGGGTCCTCACCCCTCCACTTT.

The chain has TRBV28 and TRBJ1-1; D ambiguous. This CDR3 contains 14 residues. With 1 base removed from V and 5 bases from J, the gap between germline ends came to 11 bases. The germline V gene encodes CDR1 MDHEN and CDR2 SYDVKM. For the CDR3, the DNA is TGTGCCAGCAGTTTATTAGTCCGGGAAACTGAAGCTTTCTTT. Translation gives CASSLLVRETEAFF.

This chain connects TRBV7-2 to TRBJ2-5; D possibly corresponds to TRBD1 (6 bases). Germline V gene sequence: CDR1 SGHTA, CDR2 FQGNSA. The CDR3 sequence is 12 residues long. The germline V and J ends were trimmed by 5 bases and 7 bases, with 11 bases remaining between them. The CDR3 nucleotides read TGTGCCAGCAGCCCCCCACAGGGGACCCAGTACTTC. Its protein is CASSPPQGTQYF.

This chain's CDR3 is CASSQGGRGRRESLNEQFF. The CDR3 coding sequence is TGCGCCAGCAGCCAGGGGGGGCGCGGTAGGCGGGAGAGCTTGAATGAGCAGTTCTTC. The gene calls are TRBV4-1 and TRBJ2-1; tentatively, D is TRBD2 (7 bases). The CDR3 is 19 residues long. CDR1 MGHRA and CDR2 YSYEKL come from the germline V gene. Deletions cut 3 bases from V and 7 bases from J, with 28 bases between.

This clone was seen only once. V gene TRBV7-9 combines with J gene TRBJ2-2, with 9 nucleotides matching TRBD2. Germline V lookup: CDR1 SEHNR, CDR2 FQNEAQ (reference sequence). The CDR3 spans 13 residues. The trim removed 8 bases at V and 7 bases at J, leaving 5 bases unmatched. The CDR3 loop reads CASGIAGVGELFF. CDR3 bases: TGTGCCAGCGGAATAGCGGGAGTCGGGGAGCTGTTTTTT.

CDR3 in DNA: TGTGCCAGCAGGTTAAGCGACAGTACAGATACGCAGTATTTT. Translated, it gives CASRLSDSTDTQYF. This chain uses TRBV6-5 with TRBJ2-3, with a possible D match to TRBD1 (5 bases). CDR3 size: 14 residues. The V gene's germline CDR1 is MNHEY and CDR2 SVGAGI. V gave up 6 bases and J gave up 3 bases, with 13 bases separating them.

As DNA, the CDR3 is TGTGCCAGCAGACCGACACGACAGGACCGGGGCTACACCTTC. Translating it yields CASRPTRQDRGYTF. V gene TRBV6-5 combines with J gene TRBJ1-2, with a possible D match to TRBD1 (6 bases). The germline V gene encodes CDR1 MNHEY and CDR2 SVGAGI. The CDR3 spans 14 residues. The V end was cut by 6 bases, the J end by 8 bases, with 19 bases between.

The CDR3 DNA sequence: TGTGCCAGCAGTTATCAGGGGGTAGGGTGGGGCTACGAGCAGTACTTC. Translation: CASSYQGVGWGYEQYF. This chain uses TRBV27 with TRBJ2-7, with TRBD1 matching over 7 bases. The CDR3 length is 16 residues. V lost 4 bases, J lost 3 bases, and 12 bases stayed unmatched. Germline V CDR1 and CDR2: MNHEY, SMNVEV (reference sequence).